This passage covers 31 T cell receptor beta chains from one sample sequenced in a study of immune evolution from preneoplasia to lung adenocarcinoma. Method: immunoSEQ multiplex PCR; TCRdb's copy keeps in-frame clones and lacks some. The sample lists 6,200 or so clones, 85% occurring once. Sequenced input: FFPE invasive lung adenocarcinoma tissue. The origin of the receptors is a person between 50 and 69 years old with lung adenocarcinoma.

This sequence joins TRBV11-3 and TRBJ2-2; the match to TRBD1 covers 7 bases. This CDR3 has 15 residues. Losses at the gene ends were 0 bases for V and 6 bases for J; bases not matched to a gene: 4. In germline, CDR1 is SGHNT, CDR2 YENEEA. DNA of the CDR3: TGTGCCAGCAGCTTAGAGACAGGGAGAGCCGGGGAGCTGTTTTTT. Protein: CASSLETGRAGELFF.

The V and J genes are TRBV10-2 and TRBJ2-5, with D unclear. This CDR3 region has 12 residues. Germline loops: CDR1 WSHSY, CDR2 SAAADI. V lost 0 bases and J 3 bases, leaving 2 bases between the germline ends. CDR3 amino acids: CASSESKETQYF. The CDR3 DNA reads TGCGCCAGCAGTGAGTCGAAAGAGACCCAGTACTTC.

The chain employs TRBV2 and TRBJ1-4, with a possible D match to TRBD1 (5 bases). The germline V gene encodes CDR1 SNHLY and CDR2 FYNNEI. With 2 bases removed from V and 5 bases from J, the gap between germline ends came to 12 bases. CDR3 length: 15 amino acids. CDR3 sequence: CASSETGLGNEKLFF. CDR3 sequence (DNA): TGTGCCAGCAGTGAAACGGGACTGGGGAATGAAAAACTGTTTTTT.

The genes are TRBV28 and TRBJ1-4; 9 bases map to TRBD1. V dropped 7 bases and J dropped 5; count of bases not matched to a gene: 5. There are 14 residues in the CDR3. Per germline, CDR1 MDHEN and CDR2 SYDVKM. In DNA form, the CDR3 reads TGTGCCAGCATCTCCGGGACAGGGAATGAAAAACTGTTTTTT. Residues: CASISGTGNEKLFF.

The J gene is TRBJ1-1, the V gene TRBV19; tentatively, D is TRBD1 (6 bases). V gave up 2 bases and J gave up 4 bases, with 8 bases separating them. Germline V gene lookup returns CDR1 LNHDA and CDR2 SQIVND (reference sequence). This CDR3 contains 13 residues. The CDR3 loop reads CASSIIQGTEAFF. CDR3 nucleotide sequence: TGTGCCAGTAGTATAATACAGGGCACTGAAGCTTTCTTT. Filled out from reference TRBV19 and TRBJ1-1, the complete variable domain reads DGGITQSPKYLFRKEGQNVTLSCEQNLNHDAMYWYRQDPGQGLRLIYYSQIVNDFQKGDIAEGYSVSREKKESFPLTVTSAQKNPTAFYLCASSIIQGTEAFFGQGTRLTVV.

V gene TRBV7-6 combines with J gene TRBJ2-3; TRBD2 matches at 10 bases. The CDR3 is made up of 12 amino acids. J gave up 9 bases and V 4 bases, and 1 base lay outside the gene matches. Looked up from germline, CDR1 is SGHVS and CDR2 is FNYEAQ. CDR3 bases: TGTGCCAGCAGCTCGGGACTAGCGACGCAGTATTTT. Translating gives CASSSGLATQYF.

This clone was seen only once. V is TRBV9 and J is TRBJ2-1; 11 nucleotides agree with TRBD2. This CDR3 is 16 amino acids long. The trim removed 0 bases at V and 6 bases at J, leaving 5 bases unmatched. Germline V gives CDR1 SGDLS, CDR2 YYNGEE. CDR3 nucleotides: TGTGCCAGCAGCGTAGGTCTAGCGGGAGGAGTCAATGAGCAGTTCTTC. Translation gives CASSVGLAGGVNEQFF.

For this clone: Other DNA sequences in the sample encode the same CDR3. The chain combines TRBV6-1 with TRBJ2-5; 7 positions agree with TRBD1. The trim removed 7 bases at V and 5 bases at J, leaving 7 bases unmatched. Germline CDR1 reads MNHNS; CDR2 reads SASEGT. The CDR3 extends over 13 amino acids. CDR3 protein: CASIRDRGETQYF. The CDR3 nucleotides read TGTGCCAGCATTAGGGACAGAGGCGAGACCCAGTACTTC.

V is TRBV28 and J is TRBJ1-5, with D tentatively TRBD1 (5 bases). Trimming took off 8 bases at V and 3 bases at J, with 8 bases between the two ends. CDR3 length: 12 amino acids. The germline V gene has CDR1 MDHEN and CDR2 SYDVKM. The CDR3 spells CASDSYNQPQHF. In DNA form, the CDR3 reads TGTGCCAGCGACAGCTACAATCAGCCCCAGCATTTT.

This clone was seen more than once but under ten times. This sequence joins TRBV21-1 and TRBJ2-2; the D call in the table, TRBD1, was not verified against the DNA. TRBV21-1 is tagged as a pseudogene. The CDR3 has 15 residues. The DNA for the CDR3 is TGTGCCAGCAGCGGCCGACAGGGGGCAACCGGGGAGCTGTTTTTT. Translated: CASSGRQGATGELFF.

The chain joins TRBV5-1 to TRBJ1-2, with 9 bases aligning to TRBD1. The ends lost 4 bases at V and 0 bases at J; junction bases unmatched: 7. The CDR3 sequence is 16 residues long. Germline loops: CDR1 SGHRS, CDR2 YFSETQ. The CDR3 nucleotides are TGCGCCAGCAGCCGTTCGACAGGGGGTCCTAACTATGGCTACACCTTC. Amino acids: CASSRSTGGPNYGYTF.

The chain links TRBV30 to TRBJ1-1; the D is unclear. This CDR3 region has 13 residues. Germline V gene sequence: CDR1 GTSNPN, CDR2 SVGIG (reference sequence). The ends were cut back, 4 bases at V and 0 bases at J, with 9 bases in the middle. CDR3 sequence: CAWTNNLNTEAFF. CDR3 sequence (DNA): TGTGCCTGGACCAATAATTTGAACACTGAAGCTTTCTTT.

The chain uses TRBV19 and TRBJ1-2; no clear D gene. The CDR3 sequence is 13 residues long. Trimming took 3 bases from V and 4 from J, leaving 9 bases between them. Germline V CDR1 and CDR2: LNHDA, SQIVND (reference sequence). The CDR3 DNA sequence: TGTGCCAGTAGTATCGGTACAGCCTATGGCTACACCTTC. As protein: CASSIGTAYGYTF.

The V and J genes are TRBV28 and TRBJ2-3; unclear D gene. The V end lost 5 bases, the J end lost 6 bases, and 15 bases lay between the germline ends. Germline V CDR1 and CDR2: MDHEN, SYDVKM. The CDR3 is 14 residues long. This CDR3 reads CASSTTDGSDTQYF. The CDR3, as DNA: TGTGCCAGCAGTACCACCGACGGTTCGGATACGCAGTATTTT. The variable domain in full, completed from reference TRBV28 and TRBJ2-3, reads DVKVTQSSRYLVKRTGEKVFLECVQDMDHENMFWYRQDPGLGLRLIYFSYDVKMKEKGDIPEGYSVSREKKERFSLILESASTNQTSMYLCASSTTDGSDTQYFGPGTRLTVL.

The chain combines TRBV27 with TRBJ2-3; 11 nucleotides align to TRBD2. This CDR3 has 16 amino acids. Germline V lookup: CDR1 MNHEY, CDR2 SMNVEV (reference sequence). J was trimmed by 4 bases and V by 4 bases; bases with no gene match: 7. In nucleotides, the CDR3 is TGTGCCAGCAGTTCGCGACTAGCGGGATTATCAGATACGCAGTATTTT. Translated: CASSSRLAGLSDTQYF.

The chain combines TRBV28 with TRBJ1-2; D remains ambiguous. The CDR3 is made up of 13 amino acids. V lost 3 bases and J lost 5, with 10 bases in between. Per germline, CDR1 MDHEN and CDR2 SYDVKM. CDR3 sequence reads: CASSFKTSYGYTF. The CDR3 coding sequence is TGTGCCAGCAGTTTTAAGACATCATATGGCTACACCTTC.

The J gene is TRBJ2-5, the V gene TRBV11-2, with 14 bases lining up with TRBD2. Unmatched junction bases numbered 1, after V lost 1 base and J lost 0 bases. Per the germline V gene, CDR1 is SGHAT and CDR2 is FQNNGV. The CDR3 contains 17 residues. The CDR3 here is CASSLGTSGRNQETQYF. In DNA, the CDR3 is TGTGCCAGCAGCTTAGGGACTAGCGGGAGGAACCAAGAGACCCAGTACTTC.

This clone was observed a few times. The chain has TRBV5-1 and TRBJ1-2; D unresolved. The CDR3 is 13 residues long. Germline loops: CDR1 SGHRS, CDR2 YFSETQ. V was clipped by 0 bases and J by 1 base, with 4 bases between them. The CDR3 loop is CASSLDNNYGYTF. The CDR3 DNA follows: TGCGCCAGCAGCTTGGATAATAACTATGGCTACACCTTC.

This clone was found once. The V gene is TRBV5-1, the J gene TRBJ2-1, with no clear D. From germline, CDR1 is SGHRS and CDR2 YFSETQ. The ends were cut back, 1 base at V and 8 bases at J, with 4 bases in the middle. This CDR3 has 11 amino acids. Here the CDR3 DNA reads TGCGCCAGCAGCTTGCTCTATGAGCAGTTCTTC. It yields the protein CASSLLYEQFF.

This chain joins TRBV19 and TRBJ1-1; tentatively, D is TRBD1 (5 bases). Trimming removed 6 bases from V and 1 base from J, with 15 bases in between. This CDR3 has 15 amino acids. Germline V CDR1 and CDR2: LNHDA, SQIVND (reference sequence). CDR3 sequence (DNA): TGTGCCAGTAGACCCTACGTGACAGCGAACACTGAAGCTTTCTTT. It specifies CASRPYVTANTEAFF.

The CDR3 sequence: CASSFGDRAAKNIQYF. CDR3 DNA: TGTGCCAGCAGCTTTGGGGACAGGGCGGCCAAAAACATTCAGTACTTC. This chain links TRBV7-9 with TRBJ2-4; 9 bases are a match to TRBD1. Looked up from germline, CDR1 is SEHNR and CDR2 is FQNEAQ (reference sequence). There are 16 residues in the CDR3. V lost 3 bases, J lost 1 base, and 4 bases stayed unmatched. The full variable domain, in which reference TRBV7-9 and TRBJ2-4 provide the parts outside the CDR3, is DTGVSQNPRHKITKRGQNVTFRCDPISEHNRLYWYRQTLGQGPEFLTYFQNEAQLEKSRLLSDRFSAERPKGSFSTLEIQRTEQGDSAMYLCASSFGDRAAKNIQYFGAGTRLSVL.

This clone appeared a single time. The J gene is TRBJ1-5, the V gene TRBV6-1; TRBD1 is a possible D gene (5 bases). The CDR3 is 13 amino acids. V lost 3 bases and J lost 6, with 9 bases in between. The V gene's germline CDR1 is MNHNS and CDR2 SASEGT. Here the CDR3 reads CASSDYRTQPQHF. In DNA, the CDR3 is TGTGCCAGCAGTGATTACAGGACTCAGCCCCAGCATTTT.

This chain links TRBV11-3 with TRBJ2-1, with TRBD1 matching 10 bases. J was trimmed by 3 bases and V by 6 bases; bases with no gene match: 20. This CDR3 is 20 amino acids long. Germline-derived CDR1 and CDR2 are SGHNT and YENEEA. CDR3 sequence: CASRLNLDRGTLIDYNEQFF. CDR3 sequence (DNA): TGTGCCAGCAGACTAAATTTGGACAGGGGGACCCTTATAGACTACAATGAGCAGTTCTTC.

This clone has only a few counts. V gene TRBV6-6 combines with J gene TRBJ2-5; the D gene is possibly TRBD1 (6 bases). V lost 5 bases, J lost 2 bases, and 18 bases lay in between. This CDR3 has 16 amino acids. The V gene's germline CDR1 is MNHNY and CDR2 SVGAGI (reference sequence). The CDR3 reads CASSPDPARGQETQYF. CDR3 bases: TGTGCCAGCAGTCCCGACCCAGCGAGGGGGCAAGAGACCCAGTACTTC.

This sequence joins TRBV6-1 and TRBJ1-5; unclear D gene. CDR1 and CDR2 (germline): MNHNS, SASEGT. V was pared by 7 bases and J by 2 bases, with 15 bases between. The CDR3 covers 15 residues. CDR3 loop: CASTFTPAGNQPQHF. The CDR3 coding sequence is TGTGCCAGCACCTTTACACCGGCAGGCAATCAGCCCCAGCATTTT.

CDR3 sequence (DNA): TGTGCCAGCAGGTCACCGGGACAGAGTTACAATGAGCAGTTCTTC. It encodes CASRSPGQSYNEQFF. V usage is TRBV6-1 and J usage is TRBJ2-1; TRBD1 agrees at 7 bases. With V trimmed by 6 bases and J by 4 bases, 9 bases remained unmatched. The germline CDR1 and CDR2 sequences are MNHNS and SASEGT. The CDR3 loop spans 15 amino acids.

This chain connects TRBV15 to TRBJ1-5; a weak D match, TRBD1 (5 bases). Germline V CDR1 and CDR2: LNHNV, YYDKDF (reference sequence). This CDR3 has 15 amino acids. Trimming took 0 bases from V and 9 from J, leaving 15 bases between them. CDR3 in amino acids: CATSRDPGSASPQHF. The CDR3 coding sequence is TGTGCCACCAGCAGAGATCCAGGGTCTGCTTCGCCCCAGCATTTT. The complete variable domain, with remaining parts taken from reference TRBV15 and TRBJ1-5, reads DAMVIQNPRYQVTQFGKPVTLSCSQTLNHNVMYWYQQKSSQAPKLLFHYYDKDFNNEADTPDNFQSRRPNTSFCFLDIRSPGLGDTAMYLCATSRDPGSASPQHFGDGTRLSIL.

This rearrangement joins TRBV29-1 to TRBJ2-7; a weak D match, TRBD1 (6 bases). Trimming removed 2 bases from V and 3 bases from J, with 11 bases in between. Germline V gene data show CDR1 as SQVTM and CDR2 as ANQGSEA. The length of the CDR3 is 13 residues. In nucleotides, the CDR3 is TGCAGCGTTGAAAGTCAGGGGAGCTACGAGCAGTACTTC. Its translation: CSVESQGSYEQYF.

The J gene is TRBJ1-2, the V gene TRBV6-1; D call uncertain. There are 12 residues in the CDR3. V was shortened by 7 bases and J by 6 bases, with 12 bases between the two germline ends. CDR1 and CDR2 from the germline V gene are MNHNS and SASEGT. In DNA form, the CDR3 reads TGTGCCAGCACCAACTGGGGAGATGGCTACACCTTC. This encodes CASTNWGDGYTF.

This chain links TRBV4-1 with TRBJ1-5, with D possibly being TRBD1 (6 bases). From germline, CDR1 is MGHRA and CDR2 YSYEKL. Trimming left V 3 bases short and J 1 base short, with 10 bases between. CDR3 size: 15 residues. The CDR3, as DNA: TGCGCCAGCAGCCACTACAGGGAGAGCAATCAGCCCCAGCATTTT. This codes for CASSHYRESNQPQHF.

The genes are TRBV5-6 and TRBJ2-3; D may be TRBD2 (5 bases). CDR1 and CDR2 (germline): SGHDT, YYEEEE. The CDR3 spans 15 residues. V lost 1 base and J 2 bases, leaving 11 bases between the germline ends. The CDR3 bases are TGTGCCAGCAGCTTGAGGGTAGCGTCCACAGATACGCAGTATTTT. It yields the protein CASSLRVASTDTQYF.